This TCR beta chain was sequenced during a study of identical twins. The CDR3 consists of 15 residues. Germline V gene sequence: CDR1 MGHDK, CDR2 SYGVNS. V lost 1 base to trimming and J lost 5 bases, with 15 bases between them. Template switching supplied a universal primer site; unique molecular identifiers were carried on the cDNA. TCRdb used MiXCR to reprocess the 5' RACE reads, holding one entry per CDR3 protein. The table includes 400,000 to 600,000 distinct CDR3 sequences, about 22% detected once. The same specimen was also included in a second study, on yellow fever vaccine responses in identical twins.

The receptor was isolated from a woman between 18 and 30 years old in good health. Input material: CD4+ T cells sorted from blood. V is TRBV25-1 and J is TRBJ2-7, with no clear D. The CDR3 DNA reads as TGTGCCAGCAGTGAATCGGCCCCCCGGCCGGACGAGCAGTACTTC. Amino acid sequence: CASSESAPRPDEQYF.